Included here is one TCR beta chain sequence, with context. No antigen is known for it. Qualities for individual bases were not recorded, and no much larger clone is one base off. These data originate in a study of blood T cell repertoires in COVID-19 (dated by TCRdb to 2020 to 2022). About the full investigation: The collaborator samples originated in the United States, Italy and Spain and spanned the acute and convalescent phases of COVID-19. Sample metadata almost always included a de-identified subject ID, COVID-19 status, age in years and sex. The prospective study material was composed of cDNA or gDNA derived from T cells, B-cell-depleted T cells, or PBMCs. HLA class I and class II types, where available, came from metadata supplied by the sample provider rather than from assay-based typing. The samples were drawn from the first 160 participants of the ongoing ImmuneRACE study and from 1,254 subjects provided by 6 global collaborators. The repertoires were released in a freely available public database meant as a resource for research on the immune response to SARS-CoV-2. The dataset comprised deeply sampled blood TCRbeta repertoires from subjects exposed to, actively infected with, or recovered from COVID-19. What the study reported, not specific to this receptor: How much clinical and demographic metadata was included differed by source and by participant, and the metadata was provided uncurated.

V ends up 1 base short and J 5 bases short, with an unmatched junction base count of 5. CDR1 and CDR2, per the germline V gene (reference sequence), are SGHKS and YYEKEE. Inclusive of the bounding cysteine and phenylalanine, the CDR3 is 15 residues long. The retained sequence is limited to the CDR3, 45 bases, with the frame set at the first base. TCRbeta CDR3 regions were amplified from genomic DNA using the immunoSEQ Assay, a bias-controlled multiplex PCR. The paper's data handling went like this. The number of nucleated cells in each sample was estimated by amplification of reference gene primers within the assay. To quantify the absolute abundance of each unique TCRbeta CDR3 rearrangement, sequence reads were collapsed and filtered. For each sample, productive Simpson clonality was calculated by taking the square root of Simpson's diversity index across productive rearrangements. TCRdb provides this immuneACCESS table in a form limited to in-frame rearrangements. Some clones are lacking; in checked studies, under half of them reflect an unresolved V gene, and why the rest are absent is not known. D and trimming were read from the DNA, whereas the V and J calls and clone size are those reported in that table. The sample yields 120,000 to 150,000 clones; more than 80% were counted once. The top ten constitute approximately 5% of the sample.

Whole blood was collected in K2EDTA tubes by collaborating institutions according to the institutions' own protocols. For TCRbeta analysis, collaborators shipped samples in one of three forms: frozen whole blood, isolated PBMCs, or DNA extracted from either of those sample types. Recombination joined TRBV5-5 with TRBJ1-1; TRBD1 aligns with 10 central bases. This sequence was found in a human donor in a cohort sampled during active COVID-19. Sequences were obtained from peripheral blood. The nucleotide sequence is given as TGTGCCAGCAGCTTGCTAGGACAGGGGGGAACTGAAGCTTTCTTT. The encoded protein is CASSLLGQGGTEAFF. Full variable domain (CDR3 extended with the reference TRBV5-5 and TRBJ1-1 proteins): DAGVTQSPTHLIKTRGQQVTLRCSPISGHKSVSWYQQVLGQGPQFIFQYYEKEERGRGNFPDRFSARQFPNYSSELNVNALLLGDSALYLCASSLLGQGGTEAFFGQGTRLTVV.